The 8 T cell receptor beta chains given below trace back to one sample, sequenced in a study of blood T cell repertoires in COVID-19. Profiled with immunoSEQ multiplex PCR; TCRdb holds only in-frame clones, not every one. The sample has about 430,000 clones, about 88% seen once. Sequences were obtained from PBMCs or T cells enriched from blood (not recorded which). Receptors were obtained from a woman between 18 and 29 years old who had been exposed to COVID-19.

V usage is TRBV6-1 and J usage is TRBJ2-3; 7 bases map to TRBD1. With 3 bases clipped from V and 1 base from J, the junction kept 4 bases outside the gene matches. CDR3 size: 15 residues. Germline-derived CDR1 and CDR2 are MNHNS and SASEGT. The CDR3 sequence is CASSETQGRTDTQYF. The CDR3 nucleotides read TGTGCCAGCAGTGAGACACAGGGGCGCACAGATACGCAGTATTTT.

The chain joins TRBV6-6 to TRBJ2-7; 9 bases map to TRBD1. J lost 5 bases, V lost 7 bases, and 6 bases had no gene match. The germline CDR1 and CDR2 sequences are MNHNY and SVGAGI (reference sequence). The CDR3 totals 13 residues. In DNA form, the CDR3 reads TGTGCCAGCACGGGGACAGGGAGCCACGAGCAGTACTTC. Protein: CASTGTGSHEQYF.

The rearrangement links TRBV30 to TRBJ1-5; 7 nucleotides match TRBD1. Germline-derived CDR1 and CDR2 are GTSNPN and SVGIG (reference sequence). With V trimmed by 3 bases and J by 6 bases, 14 bases remained unmatched. The CDR3 sequence is 16 residues long. CDR3 nucleotide sequence: TGTGCCTGGAGCCCGGGACAGCGGAATCCGGGTCAGCCCCAGCATTTT. Protein: CAWSPGQRNPGQPQHF.

The rearrangement joins TRBV9 to TRBJ1-5; 7 nucleotides align to TRBD1. Trimming at V came to 8 bases and at J to 2 bases, leaving 13 bases not matched to a gene. The CDR3 runs 16 residues. CDR1 and CDR2 from the germline V gene are SGDLS and YYNGEE. The CDR3 spells CARRKKGAVGNQPQHF. The CDR3 DNA sequence: TGTGCCAGGAGAAAGAAGGGGGCGGTAGGCAATCAGCCCCAGCATTTT.

This chain connects TRBV14 to TRBJ1-2; no clear D gene. CDR1 and CDR2 from the germline V gene are SGHDN and FVKESK. CDR3 length: 16 amino acids. Trimming took 6 bases from V and 4 from J, leaving 21 bases between them. The CDR3 is CASSTTYNSALYGYTF. CDR3 DNA sequence: TGTGCCAGCAGTACAACATATAATTCCGCCCTCTATGGCTACACCTTC.

The CDR3 DNA sequence: TGTGCCAGCAGCCGATTTAGCGGGGGGGGCACAGATACGCAGTATTTT. Its protein is CASSRFSGGGTDTQYF. V and J are TRBV4-2 and TRBJ2-3; 11 bases agree with TRBD2. This CDR3 has 16 residues. V was clipped by 4 bases and J by 1 base; unmatched bases: 4. From germline, CDR1 is LGHNA and CDR2 YNFKEQ.

This chain connects TRBV6-5 to TRBJ2-7; 10 bases map to TRBD1. The trim removed 6 bases at V and 5 bases at J, leaving 7 bases unmatched. The CDR3 covers 14 residues. Germline V CDR1 and CDR2: MNHEY, SVGAGI. CDR3 region: CASSADRGQNEQYF. For the CDR3, the DNA is TGTGCCAGCAGCGCTGACAGGGGGCAGAACGAGCAGTACTTC.

This clone was detected once. The chain combines TRBV11-3 with TRBJ2-7; 7 positions match TRBD2. J was trimmed by 5 bases and V by 5 bases; bases with no gene match: 3. Germline V lookup: CDR1 SGHNT, CDR2 YENEEA. The length of the CDR3 is 12 residues. The CDR3 loop is CASSPGGNEQYF. The CDR3 nucleotides read TGTGCCAGCAGCCCCGGGGGGAACGAGCAGTACTTC.